The 26 T cell receptor beta chains reported below all come from one sample, sequenced in a study of shared clonotypes between healthy human individuals. Assay used: immunoSEQ multiplex PCR; TCRdb lists only in-frame clones, some missing. The sample contains a few million clones, just over 90% of which appear only once. The sequencing input was naive CD4+ T cells sorted from blood. Described subset: CD45RA+ positively selected. These receptors were collected from a young man in good health.

This clone was counted once. The CDR3 protein is CASSLVDSYSYNEQFF. CDR3 coding DNA: TGCGCCAGCAGCTTAGTTGACTCCTACTCCTACAATGAGCAGTTCTTC. The chain links TRBV5-1 to TRBJ2-1; the D is unclear. CDR3 length: 16 amino acids. Trimming shortened V by 2 bases and J by 0 bases, and 12 bases separated the two germline ends. Germline V gene lookup returns CDR1 SGHRS and CDR2 YFSETQ. The variable domain in full, completed from reference TRBV5-1 and TRBJ2-1, reads KAGVTQTPRYLIKTRGQQVTLSCSPISGHRSVSWYQQTPGQGLQFLFEYFSETQRNKGNFPGRFSGRQFSNSRSEMNVSTLELGDSALYLCASSLVDSYSYNEQFFGPGTRLTVL.

The CDR3 DNA reads TGTGCCAGCAGTACAGGGAGCGGCTACGAGCAGTACTTC. The encoded protein is CASSTGSGYEQYF. This chain connects TRBV6-5 to TRBJ2-7; D is possibly TRBD1 (6 bases). CDR1 is MNHEY and CDR2 is SVGAGI in the germline V gene. The CDR3 sequence is 13 residues long. Between the trimmed V and J ends, which lost 5 bases and 3 bases, there was a span of 11 bases.

This chain connects TRBV19 to TRBJ2-2, with 7 bases fitting TRBD1. The CDR3 totals 16 residues. The V and J ends lost 3 bases and 6 bases, in that order; junction bases with no gene match: 10. The germline CDR1 and CDR2 sequences are LNHDA and SQIVND (reference sequence). The CDR3 sequence: CASSISLTGVAGELFF. The CDR3 DNA reads TGTGCCAGTAGTATTTCCCTTACAGGGGTGGCCGGGGAGCTGTTTTTT.

The CDR3 loop reads CASSKARGPATDTQYF. The CDR3 region has the DNA TGTGCCAGCAGCAAAGCGCGGGGGCCAGCCACAGATACGCAGTATTTT. J is TRBJ2-3 and V is TRBV21-1; TRBD2 is the table's D call, not checked against the DNA. TRBV21-1 is a pseudogene. This CDR3 region has 16 residues.

V usage is TRBV10-3 and J usage is TRBJ1-6, with no clear D. The CDR3 totals 12 residues. Germline V gene sequence: CDR1 ENHRY, CDR2 SYGVKD. The ends were cut back, 4 bases at V and 9 bases at J, with 7 bases in the middle. CDR3 DNA sequence: TGTGCCATCAGTGTCGGCAGTTCACCCCTCCACTTT. Amino acid sequence: CAISVGSSPLHF.

The genes are TRBV18 and TRBJ1-2; 9 positions agree with TRBD1. Losses at the gene ends were 3 bases for V and 1 base for J; bases not matched to a gene: 3. The CDR3 is made up of 15 amino acids. Looked up from germline, CDR1 is KGHSH and CDR2 is LQKENI. CDR3 nucleotide sequence: TGTGCCAGCTCACCTCGACAGGGGGATAACTATGGCTACACCTTC. Its protein is CASSPRQGDNYGYTF.

This sequence joins TRBV9 and TRBJ2-2; no clear D gene. The CDR3 is 15 amino acids. Germline CDR1 and CDR2: SGDLS and YYNGEE. Between the trimmed V and J ends, which lost 0 bases and 1 base, there was a span of 7 bases. The CDR3 protein is CASSVDLWNTGELFF. Written as DNA, the CDR3 is TGTGCCAGCAGCGTAGATCTGTGGAACACCGGGGAGCTGTTTTTT.

This sequence joins TRBV5-6 and TRBJ2-3; D is tentatively TRBD1 or TRBD2 (5 bases each). CDR1 is SGHDT, CDR2 YYEEEE, per germline. The CDR3 totals 14 residues. Trimming took off 4 bases at V and 0 bases at J, with 9 bases between the two ends. Here the CDR3 DNA reads TGTGCCAGCAGCCGGGACCTTAGCACAGATACGCAGTATTTT. Translation: CASSRDLSTDTQYF.

V usage is TRBV4-3 and J usage is TRBJ2-3, with no clear D. Trimming pared 1 base from V and 3 bases from J, leaving 14 bases between. This CDR3 has 16 amino acids. The V gene's germline CDR1 is LGHNA and CDR2 YSLEER. DNA of the CDR3: TGCGCCAGCAGCCAAGTAGCACTCGTGGTAACAGATACGCAGTATTTT. Its protein is CASSQVALVVTDTQYF.

V and J are TRBV4-3 and TRBJ1-2; possible D gene TRBD1, 6 bases. The CDR3 totals 14 residues. Germline CDR1 LGHNA, CDR2 YSLEER. Trimming took 0 bases from V and 5 from J, leaving 10 bases between them. The CDR3 nucleotides are TGCGCCAGCAGCCAAGATGGGACAAGTTATGGCTACACCTTC. It yields the protein CASSQDGTSYGYTF.

This chain joins TRBV4-3 and TRBJ2-5; D possibly corresponds to TRBD2 (6 bases). The CDR3 contains 13 residues. V was trimmed by 0 bases and J by 8 bases, leaving 10 bases between them. Per germline, CDR1 LGHNA and CDR2 YSLEER. CDR3 region: CASSQETSPTQYF. CDR3 in DNA: TGCGCCAGCAGCCAAGAAACTAGCCCTACCCAGTACTTC.

The chain combines TRBV2 with TRBJ2-6; 8 positions match TRBD1. V lost 6 bases, J lost 1 base, and 11 bases stayed unmatched. CDR1 SNHLY and CDR2 FYNNEI come from the germline V gene. CDR3 length equals 18 residues. CDR3 amino acids: CASSGQGASWSGANVLTF. CDR3 sequence (DNA): TGTGCCAGCAGCGGACAGGGAGCGAGTTGGTCTGGGGCCAACGTCCTGACTTTC.

This clone was seen more than once but under ten times. This rearrangement joins TRBV10-3 to TRBJ1-1, with unresolved D. The V gene's germline CDR1 is ENHRY and CDR2 SYGVKD. V shed 8 bases and J shed 1 base, with 8 bases lying between them. The CDR3 spans 12 residues. CDR3 loop: CAISGRNTEAFF. CDR3 sequence (DNA): TGTGCCATCTCGGGGAGGAACACTGAAGCTTTCTTT.

The chain combines TRBV15 with TRBJ2-5, with D possibly being TRBD1 (6 bases). CDR1 is LNHNV, CDR2 YYDKDF, per germline (reference sequence). This CDR3 is built from 15 residues. V lost 1 base and J lost 4, with 13 bases in between. The CDR3 sequence: CATSRVGHRAETQYF. CDR3 in DNA: TGTGCCACCAGCAGAGTGGGGCACAGGGCAGAGACCCAGTACTTC.

The chain combines TRBV18 with TRBJ1-3; D is unclear. Trimming took 6 bases from V and 4 from J, leaving 13 bases between them. The CDR3 is 14 amino acids. Germline CDR1 reads KGHSH; CDR2 reads LQKENI. In nucleotides, the CDR3 is TGTGCCAGCTCTCCCACGGACCTAGGAAACACCATATATTTT. Its protein product is CASSPTDLGNTIYF.

The chain recombines TRBV18 with TRBJ1-4, with D possibly being TRBD1 (5 bases). The V gene lost 2 bases and the J gene lost 10 bases, with 20 bases spanning the gap. This CDR3 comprises 16 residues. Looked up from germline, CDR1 is KGHSH and CDR2 is LQKENI. The CDR3 spells CASSPIMGPGIIKLFF. CDR3 coding DNA: TGTGCCAGCTCACCAATAATGGGACCGGGGATTATAAAACTGTTTTTT.

Points on this clone: Other DNA sequences in this sample translate to the same CDR3. J is TRBJ2-1 and V is TRBV5-1; TRBD2 matches 10 bases. The V and J ends lost 0 bases and 7 bases, in that order; junction bases with no gene match: 1. The CDR3 is 14 amino acids. The V gene's germline CDR1 is SGHRS and CDR2 YFSETQ. The CDR3 loop reads CASSLGAGGNEQFF. In DNA, the CDR3 is TGCGCCAGCAGCTTGGGAGCGGGAGGGAATGAGCAGTTCTTC. Full variable domain (rest looked up from reference TRBV5-1 and TRBJ2-1): KAGVTQTPRYLIKTRGQQVTLSCSPISGHRSVSWYQQTPGQGLQFLFEYFSETQRNKGNFPGRFSGRQFSNSRSEMNVSTLELGDSALYLCASSLGAGGNEQFFGPGTRLTVL.

The chain joins TRBV11-2 to TRBJ2-1, with TRBD1 identical over 12 bases. V lost 5 bases and J lost 8; bases outside the gene matches: 10. CDR1 is SGHAT, CDR2 FQNNGV, per germline. This CDR3 has 16 residues. CDR3 in amino acids: CASSHSPGQGAHEQFF. For the CDR3, the DNA is TGTGCCAGCAGCCATTCGCCGGGACAGGGGGCCCATGAGCAGTTCTTC.

This chain connects TRBV5-1 to TRBJ1-1, with no clear D. V gave up 0 bases and J gave up 1 base, with 16 bases separating them. The CDR3 is made up of 17 amino acids. Germline V CDR1 and CDR2: SGHRS, YFSETQ. DNA of the CDR3: TGCGCCAGCAGCTTGGATGCCGTCGGCCCGGGGAACACTGAAGCTTTCTTT. Its translation is CASSLDAVGPGNTEAFF.

The chain employs TRBV18 and TRBJ1-4; TRBD1 might be the D (5 bases). The CDR3 is made up of 14 amino acids. Germline-derived CDR1 and CDR2 are KGHSH and LQKENI. The V and J ends lost 3 bases and 4 bases respectively, with 9 bases between them. CDR3 nucleotide sequence: TGTGCCAGCTCACCGGGGCTAGGTAATGAAAAACTGTTTTTT. Translated: CASSPGLGNEKLFF.

V usage is TRBV30 and J usage is TRBJ2-3; 8 nucleotides agree with TRBD2. V shed 0 bases, J shed 4 bases, and the junction held 12 bases outside the gene matches. CDR3 length: 17 amino acids. Germline lookup yields CDR1 GTSNPN and CDR2 SVGIG (reference sequence). In nucleotides, the CDR3 is TGTGCCTGGAGTGTACTTGGTGCCGGGAGGGCCGCAGATACGCAGTATTTT. It translates to CAWSVLGAGRAADTQYF.

The rearrangement joins TRBV5-4 to TRBJ1-2; D not certain. V was pared by 0 bases and J by 5 bases, with 14 bases between. The CDR3 loop spans 15 amino acids. Looked up from germline, CDR1 is SGHNT and CDR2 is YYREEE (reference sequence). The DNA for the CDR3 is TGTGCCAGCAGCTTGGCCTTGGGCCCGTCATATGGCTACACCTTC. Protein: CASSLALGPSYGYTF.

The rearrangement joins TRBV5-4 to TRBJ2-5; 12 bases fit TRBD2. CDR1 and CDR2 from the germline V gene are SGHNT and YYREEE (reference sequence). This CDR3 is built from 18 residues. V lost 10 bases, J lost 4 bases, and 20 bases stayed unmatched. For the CDR3, the DNA is TGTGCCGGCCTGCAGGGGGCTCTAGCGGGAGGGCCGGGAGAGACCCAGTACTTC. It translates to CAGLQGALAGGPGETQYF.

Concerning this clone: The same CDR3 can be traced to other DNA sequences in this sample. This chain joins TRBV18 and TRBJ1-1; D uncertain. The germline gives CDR1 KGHSH, CDR2 LQKENI. The CDR3 spans 14 residues. Trimming removed 2 bases at V and 1 base at J, with 8 bases between. DNA for the CDR3: TGTGCCAGCTCACCATTAAGAGGGAACACTGAAGCTTTCTTT. Its translation: CASSPLRGNTEAFF. Full variable domain (missing parts from reference TRBV18 and TRBJ1-1): NAGVMQNPRHLVRRRGQEARLRCSPMKGHSHVYWYRQLPEEGLKFMVYLQKENIIDESGMPKERFSAEFPKEGPSILRIQQVVRGDSAAYFCASSPLRGNTEAFFGQGTRLTVV.

The V and J genes are TRBV21-1 and TRBJ1-2; TRBD1, the table's D call, lacks a check against the DNA. TRBV21-1 is described as a pseudogene. This CDR3 region has 15 residues. The CDR3 DNA reads TGTGCCAGCAGCAAATCACAGGGACAGTCCTATGGCTACACCTTC. Amino acid sequence: CASSKSQGQSYGYTF.

This rearrangement joins TRBV19 to TRBJ2-2; possibly TRBD1 for D (6 bases). V was clipped by 6 bases and J by 5 bases, with 25 bases between them. The CDR3 extends over 18 amino acids. The germline gives CDR1 LNHDA, CDR2 SQIVND (reference sequence). CDR3 DNA sequence: TGTGCCAGTAGAAGATCCTATACAGGGTCAGTTGGAACCGGGGAGCTGTTTTTT. Its translation: CASRRSYTGSVGTGELFF.